The TCR beta chain described here comes from a study of T cell responses to AZD1222 COVID-19 vaccine. The assay was immunoSEQ multiplex PCR, and TCRdb's table has in-frame clones only and misses some. Of 65,000 to 75,000 clones listed, less than 90% are singletons. Germline V gene lookup returns CDR1 MDHEN and CDR2 SYDVKM. The CDR3 is 15 amino acids. Trimming shortened V by 5 bases and J by 5 bases, and 18 bases separated the two germline ends. The sample consisted of peripheral blood, taken on day 0 of AZD1222 vaccination. The TCR comes from an adult in good health. The chain is built from TRBV28 and TRBJ1-1, with D perhaps TRBD1 (5 bases). In nucleotides, the CDR3 is TGTGCCAGCAGTCGGAGAGGCCAGGGAGGGACTGAAGCTTTCTTT. It codes for CASSRRGQGGTEAFF.